This T cell receptor (beta chain) derives from a study of T cells in Graves' hyperthyroidism and ophthalmopathy. After removal of 4 bases from V and 7 bases from J, the junction contained 10 bases not matched to a gene. Germline lookup yields CDR1 SGHRS and CDR2 YFSETQ. This CDR3 region has 14 residues. Amplification of TCR beta CDR3 regions used RNA as the template. Primed by the HTBI set, a first-round RT-PCR was run on the TCR CDR3. TCRdb used MiXCR to reprocess the multiplex PCR reads, holding one entry per CDR3 protein. The sample lists 300,000 to 450,000 distinct CDR3 sequences; roughly 25% were seen once.

This rearrangement joins TRBV5-1 to TRBJ1-2; TRBD1 matches 7 bases. Material for sequencing was blood. This TCR was recovered from a man over 45 with Graves' hyperthyroidism. The DNA for the CDR3 is TGCGCCAGCAGCGCAGGGACAGATGGCCTTGGCTACACCTTC. Protein: CASSAGTDGLGYTF.